The source of this T cell receptor (beta chain) is a study of T cells in localized non-small cell lung cancer. TCRdb's table, derived via immunoSEQ multiplex PCR, lists solely in-frame clones and lacks some. The sample contains 25,000 or so clones, roughly 80% of which appear only once. CDR1 SGHVS and CDR2 FNYEAQ come from the germline V gene. V lost 2 bases to trimming and J lost 4 bases, with 14 bases between them. The CDR3 runs 15 residues. Material: peripheral blood, obtained before any cancer treatment. The rearrangement joins TRBV7-6 to TRBJ1-1; weak D call: TRBD1 (5 bases). This receptor was taken from a woman between 35 and 75 years old with stage I lung adenocarcinoma. The CDR3 coding sequence is TGTGCCAGCAGCTTAATGTCAGGGATGATCACTGAAGCTTTCTTT. Translated: CASSLMSGMITEAFF.